The rows below give T cell receptor beta chains drawn from one sample of a study of blood T cell repertoires in COVID-19. The assay was immunoSEQ multiplex PCR, and TCRdb's table has in-frame clones only and misses some. The repertoire holds a few hundred thousand clones, with roughly nine tenths as singletons. The sequenced material came from PBMCs or T cells enriched from blood (not recorded which). These receptors came from a human donor in a cohort exposed to, infected with or recovered from COVID-19 (not recorded which). The donor label of this sample is uncertain. The CDR3 runs from the conserved cysteine through the conserved F or W. Each record gives: D gene, clone size, V gene, J gene, CDR3 DNA, CDR3 protein. The D gene is left open where the match is weak. Clone size is stated in some rows and not others, as once, few, many or a class when expanded.

-,-,TRBV7-9,TRBJ2-6,TGTGCCAGCAGCTCCGGCAGGATAGGTTACTCTGGGGCCAACGTCCTGACTTTC,CASSSGRIGYSGANVLTF
TRBD2,-,TRBV14,TRBJ2-3,TGTGCCAGCAGCCAGTGGATCGGGGGGGGGACAGATACGCAGTATTTT,CASSQWIGGGTDTQYF
-,-,TRBV6-6,TRBJ1-1,TGTGCCAGCAGTTACAGCCTGGCTGAAGCTTTCTTT,CASSYSLAEAFF
-,-,TRBV30,TRBJ1-1,TGTGCCTGGAGTCGGGAAGAAGCTTTCTTT,CAWSREEAFF
-,-,TRBV7-9,TRBJ1-2,TGTGCCAGCAGCTTAGAAGGACAGATAGGAAACTATGGCTACACCTTC,CASSLEGQIGNYGYTF
TRBD2,-,TRBV30,TRBJ2-1,TGTGCCTGGAGTTCGGCGGGGGGGAACAATGAGCAGTTCTTC,CAWSSAGGNNEQFF
-,-,TRBV4-3,TRBJ1-1,TGCGCCAGCAGCCCCCATCCCCAGGGGAAGAACACTGAAGCTTTCTTT,CASSPHPQGKNTEAFF
TRBD2,-,TRBV4-3,TRBJ2-5,TGCGCCAGCAGCCAGGAGTTTAGCGGGGGCGGCAAGACCCAGTACTTC,CASSQEFSGGGKTQYF
-,-,TRBV5-1,TRBJ2-3,TGCGCCAGCAGTACGGGGGGCCCCCTCCAGGATACGCAGTATTTT,CASSTGGPLQDTQYF
TRBD2,-,TRBV2,TRBJ2-3,TGTGCCGTCCGAGGTAGCGGGGGGCCGTTCACAGATACGCAGTATTTT,CAVRGSGGPFTDTQYF
-,few,TRBV5-1,TRBJ2-6,TGCGCCAGCAGCTCAGGAGCGGTGCCTGGGGCCAACGTCCTGACTTTC,CASSSGAVPGANVLTF
TRBD1,-,TRBV5-6,TRBJ1-5,TGTGCCAGCAGCGTCGGACAGGACCCCAATCAGCCCCAGCATTTT,CASSVGQDPNQPQHF
TRBD1,-,TRBV7-2,TRBJ1-4,TGTGCCAGCAGCCCCGGGACAGGAGTTTCTGAAAAACTGTTTTTT,CASSPGTGVSEKLFF
TRBD2,-,TRBV11-2,TRBJ2-1,TGTGCCAGCAGCTTCTTCGGGGGGGACTACAATGAGCAGTTCTTC,CASSFFGGDYNEQFF
TRBD2,once,TRBV18,TRBJ2-2,TGTGCCAGCTCACCACCTGTAACTAGCGGGTCGTGGCCCGGGGAGCTGTTTTTT,CASSPPVTSGSWPGELFF
TRBD1,once,TRBV27,TRBJ1-4,TGTGCCAGCAGTTTCACGACAGGGGGAAATGCTAATGAAAAACTGTTTTTT,CASSFTTGGNANEKLFF
TRBD1,-,TRBV6-5,TRBJ1-1,TGTGCCAGCAGCCTTGGACAGGGAAGAGCTTTCTTT,CASSLGQGRAFF
TRBD1,-,TRBV5-1,TRBJ2-7,TGCGCCAGCAGCTCGACAGGGAGCGAGCAGTACTTC,CASSSTGSEQYF
-,-,TRBV3-1/TRBV3-2,TRBJ1-4,TGTGCCAGCAGCCAATGGGCCCTGACAGGAGACGGCGAAAAACTGTTTTTT,CASSQWALTGDGEKLFF
TRBD2,-,TRBV7-3,TRBJ2-3,TGTGCCAGCAGCCCGTCTCTCCCTCGGGTCAGCGGGGGGGGTACAGATACGCAGTATTTT,CASSPSLPRVSGGGTDTQYF
TRBD1,once,TRBV19,TRBJ1-2,TGTGCCAGTAGTCCATCCGGGACAGGGCGTTATGGCTACACCTTC,CASSPSGTGRYGYTF
TRBD1,few,TRBV2,TRBJ1-1,TGTGCCAGCAGTGCGTCCTTTCGGGACAGGTCTTCTGCAGCTTTCTTT,CASSASFRDRSSAAFF
-,-,TRBV11-2,TRBJ1-2,TGTGCCAGCAGCTTAGAAAAGGTTGGGCAGCCGAGGGAAACTAACTATGGCTACACCTTC,CASSLEKVGQPRETNYGYTF
-,-,TRBV27,TRBJ2-1,TGTGCCAGCGGGGGCGGGGGTTGGGATGAGCAGTTCTTC,CASGGGGWDEQFF
-,-,TRBV6-2/TRBV6-3,TRBJ2-1,TGTGCCAGCAGTTTCGGACTAGGGGGCTACAATGAGCAGTTCTTC,CASSFGLGGYNEQFF
-,-,TRBV6-5,TRBJ1-1,TGTGCCAGCACCCTGCGGTCATCGAACACTGAAGCTTTCTTT,CASTLRSSNTEAFF
-,-,TRBV12-3/TRBV12-4,TRBJ2-7,TGTGCCAGCAGGATAGCGGTTGGCGAGCAGTACTTC,CASRIAVGEQYF
-,-,TRBV6-5,TRBJ1-2,TGTGCCAGCAGTTACGGGGGCTCTTCCCCCTTCTTAACCTTC,CASSYGGSSPFLTF
TRBD2,-,TRBV19,TRBJ2-5,TGTGCCAGTAGTATTAGCGGGTGGGGCGCCCAGTACTTC,CASSISGWGAQYF
-,-,TRBV19,TRBJ2-7,TGTGCCAGTAGTATATCCCTCCAGGGCAACGAGCAGTACTTC,CASSISLQGNEQYF
TRBD1,once,TRBV5-6,TRBJ2-7,TGTGCCAGCGAACCTACCGGGACAGGGGGCTACGAGCAGTACTTC,CASEPTGTGGYEQYF
-,-,TRBV5-1,TRBJ2-3,TGCGCCAGCAGCTTAGCGGGCACAGATACGCAGTATTTT,CASSLAGTDTQYF
-,-,TRBV2,TRBJ1-3,TGTGCCAGCACGCAGGAACCCTCTGGAAACACCATATATTTT,CASTQEPSGNTIYF
-,-,TRBV19,TRBJ1-1,TGTGCCAGTAGTATACAGGGGCCCAGGGGTACTGAAGCTTTCTTT,CASSIQGPRGTEAFF
TRBD1,once,TRBV11-2,TRBJ1-3,TGTGCCAGCAGCCTGAGACAGGGTGTTCTATTTGGAAACACCATATATTTT,CASSLRQGVLFGNTIYF
-,-,TRBV2,TRBJ1-1,TGTGCCAGCAACGGCGGGGTGAACACTGAAGCTTTCTTT,CASNGGVNTEAFF
-,-,TRBV6-2/TRBV6-3,TRBJ2-7,TGTGCCAGCAGCCACGACCAGGGCAGGGTGCGGTACGAGCAGTACTTC,CASSHDQGRVRYEQYF
-,once,TRBV30,TRBJ1-3,TGTGCCTGGAGTGCATGGACAGACGAAAACACCATATATTTT,CAWSAWTDENTIYF
-,-,TRBV19,TRBJ1-1,TGTGCCAGTAGTATAGCCCAGGGCCTTGGTCGAGCTTTCTTT,CASSIAQGLGRAFF
TRBD2,-,TRBV6-5,TRBJ2-1,TGTGCCAGCACGCCCTTGGGGGGGGATCATGAGCAGTTCTTC,CASTPLGGDHEQFF